These T cell receptor beta chains were read from a single sample in a study of blood T cell repertoires in COVID-19. Measured with immunoSEQ multiplex PCR; TCRdb has only the in-frame clones, and not every one. The sample carries about 200,000 clones, 70% to 90% recorded once. Material for sequencing was peripheral blood. These receptors were collected from a woman aged 65 to 85 with acute or convalescent COVID-19. Both conserved end residues are part of each CDR3. D genes are given only for firm matches. Rows may omit the clone size; those that give it use once, few, many or a size class.

size	V	D	J	CDR3	DNA
NA	TRBV7-3	NA	TRBJ1-1	CASSLTGRAEAFF	TGTGCCAGCAGCTTAACGGGCAGGGCTGAAGCTTTCTTT
NA	TRBV28	TRBD1	TRBJ1-1	CASRRQGGTEAFF	TGTGCCAGCAGAAGACAGGGAGGCACTGAAGCTTTCTTT
NA	TRBV12-3/TRBV12-4	TRBD1	TRBJ1-5	CASSKGGSQPQHF	TGTGCCAGCAGTAAAGGGGGCAGTCAGCCCCAGCATTTT
once	TRBV7-9	NA	TRBJ1-3	CASSLARGGNTIYF	TGTGCCAGCAGCTTAGCAAGGGGCGGAAACACCATATATTTT
NA	TRBV11-3	TRBD2	TRBJ2-3	CASSQRTGWSWTSGGDTQYF	TGTGCCAGCAGCCAAAGGACAGGGTGGTCTTGGACTAGCGGGGGAGATACGCAGTATTTT
NA	TRBV27	NA	TRBJ1-1	CASSLLGGNTEAFF	TGTGCCAGCAGTTTATTGGGGGGGAACACTGAAGCTTTCTTT
NA	TRBV6-5	TRBD2	TRBJ2-7	CASTGLAGTSYEQYF	TGTGCCAGCACCGGACTAGCGGGGACCTCCTACGAGCAGTACTTC
NA	TRBV18	TRBD1	TRBJ1-1	CASSLRTGALNTEAFF	TGTGCCAGCTCACTTAGGACAGGGGCACTGAACACTGAAGCTTTCTTT
NA	TRBV5-1	NA	TRBJ2-1	CASSPSQGSYNEQFF	TGCGCCAGCAGTCCCAGCCAGGGCTCCTACAATGAGCAGTTCTTC
NA	TRBV9	TRBD1	TRBJ1-3	CASSVRQGAGNTIYF	TGTGCCAGCAGCGTCAGACAGGGAGCTGGAAACACCATATATTTT
NA	TRBV18	TRBD1	TRBJ1-5	CASSPRQGNQPQHF	TGTGCCAGCTCACCAAGACAGGGGAATCAGCCCCAGCATTTT
NA	TRBV6-4	NA	TRBJ1-1	CASSDGTGVRAFF	TGTGCCAGCAGTGACGGGACGGGAGTTAGGGCTTTCTTT
NA	TRBV6-2/TRBV6-3	TRBD1	TRBJ1-4	CASSTTGTGRGKLFF	TGTGCCAGCAGTACGACCGGGACAGGGCGAGGAAAACTGTTTTTT
few	TRBV9	NA	TRBJ1-2	CASSVTGDSFGYGYTF	TGTGCCAGCAGCGTAACGGGGGATAGCTTTGGCTATGGCTACACCTTC
NA	TRBV5-8	NA	TRBJ2-4	CASSGGLAKNIQYF	TGTGCCAGCAGCGGCGGGTTAGCCAAAAACATTCAGTACTTC
NA	TRBV7-9	TRBD1	TRBJ2-7	CASSPRTGGYEQYF	TGTGCCAGCAGCCCCCGGACAGGGGGCTACGAGCAGTACTTC
NA	TRBV25-1	NA	TRBJ1-3	CASSEYGGTGNTIYF	TGTGCCAGCAGTGAATATGGGGGCACTGGAAACACCATATATTTT
NA	TRBV5-6	NA	TRBJ2-1	CASSLGGDTYNEQFF	TGTGCCAGCAGCTTGGGTGGGGACACCTACAATGAGCAGTTCTTC
few	TRBV12-5	TRBD1	TRBJ1-5	CASGSRNRGVGQPQHF	TGTGCTAGTGGGTCGAGAAACAGGGGGGTAGGTCAGCCCCAGCATTTT
few	TRBV27	TRBD1	TRBJ1-2	CASSFRQGPHGYTF	TGTGCCAGCAGTTTCCGACAGGGACCGCATGGCTACACCTTC
NA	TRBV6-5	NA	TRBJ2-7	CASSYSTINPYEQYF	TGTGCCAGCAGTTACTCTACTATAAACCCCTACGAGCAGTACTTC
NA	TRBV11-3	NA	TRBJ2-2	CASSLRGGILPPNTGELFF	TGTGCCAGCAGCTTAAGAGGCGGGATCCTACCCCCGAACACCGGGGAGCTGTTTTTT
NA	TRBV4-1	NA	TRBJ2-5	CASSQDMRAGNLKETQYF	TGCGCCAGCAGCCAAGATATGCGGGCGGGAAACTTGAAAGAGACCCAGTACTTC
NA	TRBV7-3	NA	TRBJ2-2	CASSLGGTNTGELFF	TGTGCCAGCAGCTTGGGCGGGACGAACACCGGGGAGCTGTTTTTT
NA	TRBV6-5	TRBD1	TRBJ1-1	CASSKQTGAGTEAFF	TGTGCCAGCAGTAAGCAGACAGGGGCAGGTACTGAAGCTTTCTTT
once	TRBV10-3	TRBD2	TRBJ2-1	CATTTSGNEQFF	TGTGCCACCACAACTAGCGGCAATGAGCAGTTCTTC
once	TRBV18	NA	TRBJ1-1	CASSQSDKNTEAFF	TGTGCCAGCTCACAATCAGACAAGAACACTGAAGCTTTCTTT
NA	TRBV11-2	NA	TRBJ1-2	CASSAFIRGSYGYTF	TGTGCCAGCAGCGCATTTATCAGGGGTAGCTATGGCTACACCTTC
NA	TRBV2	TRBD2	TRBJ2-1	CASRRPGTSRNEQFF	TGTGCCAGCAGGAGACCCGGGACTAGTCGCAATGAGCAGTTCTTC
NA	TRBV5-1	TRBD1	TRBJ2-5	CASSPGTGKETQYF	TGCGCCAGCAGCCCAGGGACAGGAAAGGAGACCCAGTACTTC
NA	TRBV6-2/TRBV6-3	NA	TRBJ2-4	CASSLDIAKNIQYF	TGTGCCAGCAGTTTAGACATAGCCAAAAACATTCAGTACTTC
NA	TRBV9	NA	TRBJ1-1	CASSVGGQNTEAFF	TGTGCCAGCAGCGTAGGGGGACAGAACACTGAAGCTTTCTTT
NA	TRBV9	NA	TRBJ1-2	CASSVRVSGPNYGYTF	TGTGCCAGCAGCGTCAGGGTTAGTGGCCCGAACTATGGCTACACCTTC
NA	TRBV18	TRBD2	TRBJ2-7	CASSPDRDYKQYF	TGTGCCAGCTCACCAGACCGGGACTACAAGCAGTACTTC
NA	TRBV23-1	NA	TRBJ1-5	CASTRVSRQPQHF	TGCGCCAGCACCCGGGTAAGCCGACAGCCCCAGCATTTT
NA	TRBV11-2	NA	TRBJ2-5	CASSSGQTQETQYF	TGTGCCAGCAGCTCCGGACAGACACAAGAGACCCAGTACTTC
NA	TRBV19	NA	TRBJ2-3	CASKRGSLTDTQYF	TGTGCCAGTAAAAGGGGCTCCTTGACAGATACGCAGTATTTT
NA	TRBV29-1	TRBD1	TRBJ2-1	CSVTGTGVGNEQFF	TGCAGCGTAACCGGGACAGGGGTCGGGAATGAGCAGTTCTTC
NA	TRBV25-1	TRBD1	TRBJ1-3	CASSRGTGAGGNTIYF	TGTGCCAGCAGTCGCGGGACAGGGGCGGGGGGAAACACCATATATTTT
NA	TRBV6-5	NA	TRBJ1-4	CASTGVTNEKLFF	TGTGCCAGCACGGGGGTAACTAATGAAAAACTGTTTTTT
NA	TRBV18	NA	TRBJ2-2	CASSPSLGSANTGELFF	TGTGCCAGCTCGCCCAGCCTTGGCAGCGCGAACACCGGGGAGCTGTTTTTT
NA	TRBV29-1	NA	TRBJ2-3	CSVSGGGDTQYF	TGCAGCGTTAGCGGAGGCGGGGATACGCAGTATTTT
NA	TRBV28	NA	TRBJ2-2	CASRTTGTTGELFF	TGTGCCAGCAGGACTACAGGGACCACCGGGGAGCTGTTTTTT
NA	TRBV5-1	NA	TRBJ1-1	CASSLGGAGWAFF	TGCGCCAGCAGCTTGGGCGGGGCTGGATGGGCTTTCTTT
NA	TRBV5-1	NA	TRBJ1-4	CASSPQAGASEKLFF	TGCGCCAGCAGCCCCCAAGCGGGGGCTTCGGAAAAACTGTTTTTT
once	TRBV18	NA	TRBJ1-3	CASSPPPGGNTIYF	TGTGCCAGCTCACCCCCCCCAGGAGGAAACACCATATATTTT
NA	TRBV27	NA	TRBJ1-3	CASSQRGGNTIYF	TGTGCCAGCAGTCAGAGAGGTGGAAACACCATATATTTT
NA	TRBV5-3	NA	TRBJ2-2	CARSSELFF	TGTGCCAGAAGCAGCGAGCTGTTTTTT
NA	TRBV27	NA	TRBJ1-2	CASSVDRVRAGYTF	TGTGCCAGCAGTGTCGACAGAGTTCGGGCTGGCTACACCTTC